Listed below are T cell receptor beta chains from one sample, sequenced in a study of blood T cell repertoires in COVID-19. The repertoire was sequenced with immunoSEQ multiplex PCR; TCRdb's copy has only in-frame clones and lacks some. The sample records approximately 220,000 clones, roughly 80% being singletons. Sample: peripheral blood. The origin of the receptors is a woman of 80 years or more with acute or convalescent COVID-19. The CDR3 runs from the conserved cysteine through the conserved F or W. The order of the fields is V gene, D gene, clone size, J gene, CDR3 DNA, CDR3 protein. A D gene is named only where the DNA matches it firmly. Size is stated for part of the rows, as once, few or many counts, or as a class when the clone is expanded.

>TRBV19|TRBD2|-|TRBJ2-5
TGTGCCAGTAGTGCCCTAGCGGGAGGCGAAGAGACCCAGTACTTC
CASSALAGGEETQYF
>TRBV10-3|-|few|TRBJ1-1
TGTGCCATCAGTACGGAGGCAGCCACTGAAGCTTTCTTT
CAISTEAATEAFF
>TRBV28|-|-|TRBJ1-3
TGTGCCAGCAACCAAGGGGACTGGGGTCGCTCTGGAAACACCATATATTTT
CASNQGDWGRSGNTIYF
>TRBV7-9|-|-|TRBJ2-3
TGTGCCAGCACCCTACTCCGACAGGAGAGCACAGATACGCAGTATTTT
CASTLLRQESTDTQYF
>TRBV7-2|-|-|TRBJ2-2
TGTGCCAGCAGCTTCAGTAGCGTTAACACCGGGGAGCTGTTTTTT
CASSFSSVNTGELFF
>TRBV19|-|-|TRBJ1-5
TGTGCCAGTAAAGGACAGACGAATCAGCCCCAGCATTTT
CASKGQTNQPQHF
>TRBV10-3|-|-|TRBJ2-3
TGTGCCATCAGGCCCAGCGAGGACACAGATACGCAGTATTTT
CAIRPSEDTDTQYF
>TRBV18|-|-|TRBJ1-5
TGTGCCAGCTCACGCCAGGGGAATCAGCCCCAGCATTTT
CASSRQGNQPQHF
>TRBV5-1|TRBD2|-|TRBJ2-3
TGCGCCAGCGGACTAGCTTTAGATACGCAGTATTTT
CASGLALDTQYF
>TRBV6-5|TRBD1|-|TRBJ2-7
TGTGCCAGCAGCCTAGACAGGGGCGGGTCCTACGAGCAGTACTTC
CASSLDRGGSYEQYF
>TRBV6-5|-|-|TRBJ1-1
TGTGCCAGCAGTCCTCCCGGGGGAAAGGAAGCTTTCTTT
CASSPPGGKEAFF
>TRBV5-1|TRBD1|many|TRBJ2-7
TGCGCCAGCAGTAGGACAGGGGACGGAAACGAGCAGTACTTC
CASSRTGDGNEQYF
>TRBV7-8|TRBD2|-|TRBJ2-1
TGTGCCAGCCGCCTAGCGGGAGGGGGCTCCTACAATGAGCAGTTCTTC
CASRLAGGGSYNEQFF
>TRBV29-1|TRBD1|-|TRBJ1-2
TGCAGCGTTGAAGGGACAGGGGGCTTTGGCTACACCTTC
CSVEGTGGFGYTF
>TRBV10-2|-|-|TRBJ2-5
TGCGCCAGCAGTGAAGGGGCAGGACAAGAGACCCAGTACTTC
CASSEGAGQETQYF
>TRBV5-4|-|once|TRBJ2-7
TGTGCCAGCAGCTTAAGTCAAGGGGCAGTCTGGGTCGAGCAGTACTTC
CASSLSQGAVWVEQYF
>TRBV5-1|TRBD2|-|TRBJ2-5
TGCGCCAGCAGCTTAACCGGGACTAGCGGGAGTTTTGGAGAGACCCAGTACTTC
CASSLTGTSGSFGETQYF
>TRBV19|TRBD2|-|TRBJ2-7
TGTGCCAGTAGCGCAACTAGCGGGTTGCTCGAGCAGTACTTC
CASSATSGLLEQYF
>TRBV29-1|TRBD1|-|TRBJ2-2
TGCAGCGTTGGAATGGGGGACAGAGACACCGGGGAGCTGTTTTTT
CSVGMGDRDTGELFF
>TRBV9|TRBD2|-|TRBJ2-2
TGTGCCAGCAGCGTAGCGGGAGGGCCTCCCACCGGGGAGCTGTTTTTT
CASSVAGGPPTGELFF
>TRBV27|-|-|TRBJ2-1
TGTGCCAGCAGTTTAGGGCAGGGATACAATGAGCAGTTCTTC
CASSLGQGYNEQFF
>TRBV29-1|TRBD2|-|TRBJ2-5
TGCAGCGGGGCTAGCGGGGTCATGAAGACCCAGTACTTC
CSGASGVMKTQYF
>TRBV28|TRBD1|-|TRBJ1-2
TGTGCCAGCACTATGGGGACAGCAAAATATGGCTACACCTTC
CASTMGTAKYGYTF
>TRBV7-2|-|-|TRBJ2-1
TGTGCCAGCAGCTTCCAGGGGTTAGGGTTTTATGAGCAGTTCTTC
CASSFQGLGFYEQFF
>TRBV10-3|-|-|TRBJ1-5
TGTGCCATCAGTGATGCAGGGGTCAATCAGCCCCAGCATTTT
CAISDAGVNQPQHF
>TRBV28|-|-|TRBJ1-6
TGTGCCAGCAGTCCCCGGGACAAATATAATTCACCCCTCCACTTT
CASSPRDKYNSPLHF
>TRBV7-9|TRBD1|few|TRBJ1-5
TGTGCCAGCAGCTTAGGACAGGGGGATCAGCCCCAGCATTTT
CASSLGQGDQPQHF
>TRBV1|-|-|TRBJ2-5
TGCACCAGCAGCCGAAAAACAGGGACCGAAGAGACCCAGTACTTC
CTSSRKTGTEETQYF
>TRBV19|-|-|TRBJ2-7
TGTGCCAGTAGTACGGACAGAAGTGGGCAGTACTTC
CASSTDRSGQYF
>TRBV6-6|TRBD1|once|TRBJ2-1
TGTGCCAGCAGTCACCCCCATCCCCTACAGGGGTCGACACCTTACAATGAGCAGTTCTTC
CASSHPHPLQGSTPYNEQFF
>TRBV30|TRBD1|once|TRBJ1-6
TGTGCCTGGAGACCCCCGGACAGGGTGAATGCGCCCCTCCACTTT
CAWRPPDRVNAPLHF
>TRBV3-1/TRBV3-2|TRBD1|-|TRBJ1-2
TGTGCCAGCAGTCGGACAGGGGACTATGGCTACACCTTC
CASSRTGDYGYTF
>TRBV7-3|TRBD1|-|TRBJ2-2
TGTGCCAGCAGCTTGGACAGGGACACCGGGGAGCTGTTTTTT
CASSLDRDTGELFF
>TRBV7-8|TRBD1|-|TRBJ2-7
TGTGCCAGCAGCCGGGACAGGGCATACGAGCAGTACTTC
CASSRDRAYEQYF
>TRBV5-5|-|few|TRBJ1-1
TGTGCCAGCAGCTTGCGGTCAGGTCGAACTGAAGCTTTCTTT
CASSLRSGRTEAFF
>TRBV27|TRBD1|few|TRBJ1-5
TGTGCCAGCAGTCCAAGACAGGGACTCCCCAATCAGCCCCAGCATTTT
CASSPRQGLPNQPQHF
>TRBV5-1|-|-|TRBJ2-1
TGCGCCAGCAGCTCCAGTTCAGGGTTACTGGATGAGCAGTTCTTC
CASSSSSGLLDEQFF
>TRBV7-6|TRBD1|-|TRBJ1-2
TGTGCCAGCAGCTTAATCGGCGGGACAGGGCAAGAATCAGATGGCTACACCTTC
CASSLIGGTGQESDGYTF
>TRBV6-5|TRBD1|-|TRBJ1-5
TGTGCCAGCACCCCCACAGGGGGCGGCCAGCCCCAGCATTTT
CASTPTGGGQPQHF
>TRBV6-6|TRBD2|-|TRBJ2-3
TGTGCCAGCACCCGAAGCGGGAGGGATACAGATACGCAGTATTTT
CASTRSGRDTDTQYF
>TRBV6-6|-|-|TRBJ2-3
TGTGCCAGCAACCTACGGGACAACGGGCATTTT
CASNLRDNGHF
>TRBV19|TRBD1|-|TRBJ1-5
TGTGCCAGTACCGGGGCAGGGGGCGGCGGCAATCAGCCCCAGCATTTT
CASTGAGGGGNQPQHF
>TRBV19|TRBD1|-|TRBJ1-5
TGTGCCAGTAGTCTAGAAAAATTCGGGACAGGGGCCGGTCAGCCCCAGCATTTT
CASSLEKFGTGAGQPQHF
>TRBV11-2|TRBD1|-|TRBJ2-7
TGTGCCAGCAGCTTAACGACAGGGGACTCCTACGAGCAGTACTTC
CASSLTTGDSYEQYF
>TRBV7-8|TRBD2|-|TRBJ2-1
TGTGCCAGCAGCATTGGACTAGCGGGAAAAGTAGAGCAGTTCTTC
CASSIGLAGKVEQFF
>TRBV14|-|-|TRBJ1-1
TGTGCCAGCAGCAACCAGGGCTCCACTGAAGCTTTCTTT
CASSNQGSTEAFF
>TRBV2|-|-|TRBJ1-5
TGTGCCAGCAGTGAAGCGCTCAGGGGATGGCAGCCCCAGCATTTT
CASSEALRGWQPQHF
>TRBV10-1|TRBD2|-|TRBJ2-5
TGCGCCAGCAGTGACCTACGGGAGGCCCAGTACTTC
CASSDLREAQYF
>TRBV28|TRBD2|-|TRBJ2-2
TGTGCCAGCAGTCTCTCTAGCGGGACGAAGAACACCGGGGAGCTGTTTTTT
CASSLSSGTKNTGELFF
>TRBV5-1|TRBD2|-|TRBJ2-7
TGCGCCAGCAGCCCGGGACGGCGGGGGTGGAACGAGCAGTACTTC
CASSPGRRGWNEQYF
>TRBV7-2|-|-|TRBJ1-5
TGTGCCAGCAGCTCCCCGATTGTAGGAGGCAATCAGCCCCAGCATTTT
CASSSPIVGGNQPQHF
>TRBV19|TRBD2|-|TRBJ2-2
TGTGCCAGTAATGGCGGGAGGGACATCGGGGAGCTGTTTTTT
CASNGGRDIGELFF
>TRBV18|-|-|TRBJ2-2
TGTGCCAGCTCACCACGACACGTCAAACCGAACACCGGGGAGCTGTTTTTT
CASSPRHVKPNTGELFF
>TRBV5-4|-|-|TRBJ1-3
TGTGCCAGCAGCCCTGACATGAGAAACACCATATATTTT
CASSPDMRNTIYF
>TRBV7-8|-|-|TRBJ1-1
TGTGCCAGCAGCTTCAGGATGCCGAACACTGAAGCTTTCTTT
CASSFRMPNTEAFF